These T cell receptor beta chains were read from a single sample in a study of T cell responses to AZD1222 COVID-19 vaccine. The data were produced by immunoSEQ multiplex PCR, yet TCRdb's version contains in-frame clones alone and is incomplete. The data show 25,000 to 30,000 clones, around 86% seen once. Sample: peripheral blood, taken on day 0 of AZD1222 vaccination. Receptors originate from an adult in good health. Each CDR3 is given with its conserved first and last residue. Only some rows state a clone size, as once, few, many or a class for expanded clones.

J | size | V | CDR3
TRBJ2-7 | - | TRBV4-1 | CASSQDGGRAAYEQYF
TRBJ1-1 | - | TRBV6-2/TRBV6-3 | CASSYSHGGSNTEAFF
TRBJ2-6 | - | TRBV3-1/TRBV3-2 | CASSQESGRLSGANVLTF
TRBJ1-1 | once | TRBV6-6 | CASSPHSSAGGNLGGTEAFF
TRBJ2-7 | - | TRBV7-7 | CASSPEAGHEQYF
TRBJ2-1 | - | TRBV27 | CASRLAGYNEQFF
TRBJ2-7 | few | TRBV18 | CASSPTTGGPNEQYF
TRBJ2-7 | - | TRBV28 | CASRAGTATYEQYF
TRBJ1-1 | - | TRBV19 | CASWDSPRTEAFF
TRBJ1-3 | - | TRBV18 | CASSPPKSLFGNTIYF
TRBJ2-7 | - | TRBV19 | CATADGRTYEQYF
TRBJ1-5 | - | TRBV18 | CASSPDLGQGMHQPQHF
TRBJ1-1 | - | TRBV5-6 | CASSWTILSEAFF
TRBJ2-5 | few | TRBV29-1 | CSVVAAPETQYF
TRBJ2-2 | - | TRBV7-2 | CASSYTRSYTGELFF
TRBJ1-6 | - | TRBV7-2 | CASSLGGIVHSSYNSPLHF
TRBJ1-3 | - | TRBV30 | CAWTTGQGAGNTIYF